This T cell receptor beta chain derives from a study of blood T cell repertoires in COVID-19. Study context: Spain, Italy and the United States supplied samples that represented acute and convalescent COVID-19.

Generated by immunoSEQ multiplex PCR, the TCRdb table keeps only in-frame clones and is missing some. The sample has around 150,000 clones, roughly 80% seen once; the top ten hold roughly 7%. Looked up from germline, CDR1 is KGHSH and CDR2 is LQKENI. The CDR3 loop spans 14 amino acids. V was pared by 1 base and J by 1 base, with 5 bases between. Clinical histories supplied by participants themselves formed the basis of cohort assignment. The sample taken for sequencing was PBMCs or T cells enriched from blood (not recorded which). The clonotype originates from a man between 45 and 60 years old who had recovered from COVID-19. This chain uses TRBV18 with TRBJ2-1, with D hard to call. CDR3 residues: CASSPQESYNEQFF. CDR3 sequence (DNA): TGTGCCAGCTCACCACAGGAGTCCTACAATGAGCAGTTCTTC.